This paragraph reports one TCR beta chain. Its target is not known. Assay used: immunoSEQ multiplex PCR; TCRdb lists only in-frame clones, some missing. The table includes under 95,000 clones, about nine tenths detected once. The V segment lost 1 base and the J segment 5 bases; nucleotides outside the gene matches: 13. The CDR3 spans 17 residues. Looked up from germline, CDR1 is SGHNT and CDR2 is YYREEE (reference sequence). The sample belongs to a study of OX40 agonist ivuxolimab in advanced cancers. Study at large: The drug used for patients, ivuxolimab, was an agonistic anti-OX40 (CD134) antibody.

The study's findings and limits: The investigators did not determine what antigen specificity the expanded peripheral T cells had.

Sequenced here: CD4+ or CD8+ T cells sorted from blood, sampled in a trial of the OX40 agonist ivuxolimab. This rearrangement joins TRBV5-4 to TRBJ2-5, with 8 bases identical to TRBD2. This sequence was found in an adult with an advanced solid tumor such as melanoma, head and neck, liver or kidney cancer. CDR3 residues: CASSLNSGGRSRETQYF. In DNA form, the CDR3 reads TGTGCCAGCAGCTTGAACAGCGGGGGACGTTCAAGGGAGACCCAGTACTTC.